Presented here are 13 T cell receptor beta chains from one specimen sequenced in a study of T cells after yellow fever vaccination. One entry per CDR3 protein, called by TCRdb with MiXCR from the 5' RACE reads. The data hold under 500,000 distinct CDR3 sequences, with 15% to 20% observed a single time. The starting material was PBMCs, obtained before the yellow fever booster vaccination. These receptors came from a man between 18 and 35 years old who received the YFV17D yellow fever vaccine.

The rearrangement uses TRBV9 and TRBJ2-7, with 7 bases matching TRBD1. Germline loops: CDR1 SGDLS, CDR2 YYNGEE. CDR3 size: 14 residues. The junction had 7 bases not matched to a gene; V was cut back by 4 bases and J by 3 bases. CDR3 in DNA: TGTGCCAGCAGCCCACGGGACAGCCGCTACGAGCAGTACTTC. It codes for CASSPRDSRYEQYF.

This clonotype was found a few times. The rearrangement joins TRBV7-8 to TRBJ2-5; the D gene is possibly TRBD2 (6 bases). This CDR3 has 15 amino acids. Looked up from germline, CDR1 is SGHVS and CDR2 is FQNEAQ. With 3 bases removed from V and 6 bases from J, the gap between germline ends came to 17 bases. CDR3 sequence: CASSFTRASVQTQYF. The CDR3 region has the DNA TGTGCCAGCAGCTTCACCCGGGCTAGCGTCCAGACCCAGTACTTC.

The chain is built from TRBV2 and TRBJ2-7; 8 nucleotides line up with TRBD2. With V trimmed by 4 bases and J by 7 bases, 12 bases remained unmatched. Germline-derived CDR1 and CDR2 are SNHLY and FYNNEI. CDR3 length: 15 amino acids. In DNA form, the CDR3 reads TGTGCCAGCAGTGCACCCTGGAGCAGCGGGGGTGAGCAGTACGTC. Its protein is CASSAPWSSGGEQYV.

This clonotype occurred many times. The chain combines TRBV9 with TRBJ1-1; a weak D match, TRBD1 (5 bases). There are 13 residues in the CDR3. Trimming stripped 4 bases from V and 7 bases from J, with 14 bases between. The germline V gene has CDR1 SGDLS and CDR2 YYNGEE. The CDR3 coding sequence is TGTGCCAGCAGCCCTGGGGGGGTTGGTGAAGCTTTCTTT. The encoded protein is CASSPGGVGEAFF.

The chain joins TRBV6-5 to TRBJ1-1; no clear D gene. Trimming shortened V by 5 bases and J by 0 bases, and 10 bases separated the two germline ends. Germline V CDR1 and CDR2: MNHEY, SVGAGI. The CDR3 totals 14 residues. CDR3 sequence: CASSDLRVNTEAFF. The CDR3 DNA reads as TGTGCCAGCAGTGACCTGAGGGTGAACACTGAAGCTTTCTTT.

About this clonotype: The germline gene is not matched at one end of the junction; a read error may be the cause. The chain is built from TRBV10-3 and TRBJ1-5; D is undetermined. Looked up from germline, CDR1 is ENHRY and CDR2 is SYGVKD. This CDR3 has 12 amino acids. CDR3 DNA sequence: TGTGCCATTGGATTGGGCAACCAGCCCCAGCATTTT. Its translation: CAIGLGNQPQHF.

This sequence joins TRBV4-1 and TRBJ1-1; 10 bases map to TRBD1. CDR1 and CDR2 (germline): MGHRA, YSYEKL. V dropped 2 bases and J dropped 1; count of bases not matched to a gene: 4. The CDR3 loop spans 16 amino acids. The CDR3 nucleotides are TGCGCCAGCAGCCAACAGGGACAGGGGCCGAACACTGAAGCTTTCTTT. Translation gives CASSQQGQGPNTEAFF.

The CDR3, as DNA: TGCAGTGCCCCAAGACAGGCCGACACCGGGGAGCTGTTTTTT. Translated, it gives CSAPRQADTGELFF. The gene calls are TRBV20-1 and TRBJ2-2; D might be TRBD1 (6 bases). V was cut by 6 bases and J by 3 bases, with 14 bases left in between. This CDR3 has 14 amino acids. CDR1 and CDR2 (germline): DFQATT, SNEGSKA (reference sequence).

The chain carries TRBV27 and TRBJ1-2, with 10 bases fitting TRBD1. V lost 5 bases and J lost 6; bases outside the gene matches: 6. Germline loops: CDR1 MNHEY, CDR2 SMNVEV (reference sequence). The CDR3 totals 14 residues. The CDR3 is CASSITGTGDGYTF. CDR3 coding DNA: TGTGCCAGCAGTATTACCGGGACAGGGGATGGCTACACCTTC.

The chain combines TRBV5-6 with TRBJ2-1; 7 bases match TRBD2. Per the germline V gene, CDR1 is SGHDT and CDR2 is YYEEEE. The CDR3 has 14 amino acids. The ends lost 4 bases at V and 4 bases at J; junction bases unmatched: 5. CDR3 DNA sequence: TGTGCCAGCAGCCCGGGACTACTGTACAATGAGCAGTTCTTC. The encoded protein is CASSPGLLYNEQFF.

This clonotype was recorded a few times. CDR3 region: CASSQETLPGANVLTF. The DNA of the CDR3 is TGCGCCAGCAGCCAAGAAACCCTACCTGGGGCCAACGTCCTGACTTTC. The chain employs TRBV4-3 and TRBJ2-6; D gene unclear. The CDR3 is 16 amino acids. V was cut by 0 bases and J by 2 bases, with 8 bases left in between. Looked up from germline, CDR1 is LGHNA and CDR2 is YSLEER.

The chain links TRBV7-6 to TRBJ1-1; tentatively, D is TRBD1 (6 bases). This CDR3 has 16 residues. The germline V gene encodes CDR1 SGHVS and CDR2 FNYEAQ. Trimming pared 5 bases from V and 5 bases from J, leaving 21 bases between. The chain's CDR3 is CASSEGRGRRGTEAFF. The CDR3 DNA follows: TGTGCCAGCAGCGAAGGACGGGGGAGGAGGGGGACTGAAGCTTTCTTT.

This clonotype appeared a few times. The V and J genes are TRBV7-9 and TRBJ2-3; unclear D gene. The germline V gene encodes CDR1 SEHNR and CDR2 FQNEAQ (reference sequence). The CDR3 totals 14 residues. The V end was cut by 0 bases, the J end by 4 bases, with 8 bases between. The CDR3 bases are TGTGCCAGCAGCTTAGCTGAGATTTCAGATACGCAGTATTTT. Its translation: CASSLAEISDTQYF.